Each of the 6 T cell receptor beta chains below was sequenced from the same sample in a study of early T cells in non-severe SARS-CoV-2 infection. TCRdb reanalysed the 5' RACE reads using MiXCR and keeps one entry per CDR3 protein. This sample yields approximately 71,000 distinct CDR3 sequences, of which roughly an eighth are seen a single time; 11% to 15% belongs to the top ten. The sequencing sample was made of whole blood. The receptor set was obtained from an adult who was a healthcare worker with PCR-confirmed SARS-CoV-2 infection or an uninfected control (not recorded which).

J is TRBJ2-3 and V is TRBV5-1; TRBD1 agrees at 8 bases. After removal of 3 bases from V and 0 bases from J, the junction contained 6 bases not matched to a gene. The CDR3 loop spans 16 amino acids. Germline assignment: CDR1 SGHRS and CDR2 YFSETQ. Here the CDR3 DNA reads TGCGCCAGCAGCTCGGGGACAGGACGGAGCACAGATACGCAGTATTTT. It yields the protein CASSSGTGRSTDTQYF.

This clonotype has at least ten counts. The J gene is TRBJ2-1, the V gene TRBV29-1; D ambiguous. This CDR3 has 12 residues. V lost 5 bases and J lost 0, with 5 bases in between. The V gene's germline CDR1 is SQVTM and CDR2 ANQGSEA. Here the CDR3 reads CSVLGSYNEQFF. The CDR3 region has the DNA TGCAGCGTTCTCGGCTCCTACAATGAGCAGTTCTTC.

This clonotype was seen a handful of times. This sequence joins TRBV12-3 or TRBV12-4 and TRBJ2-7; 9 nucleotides agree with TRBD1. CDR3 length: 14 residues. The V gene end was trimmed by 6 bases and the J gene end by 5 bases; junction bases not matched to a gene: 8. The CDR3 sequence is CASSHPDRGNEQYF. DNA for the CDR3: TGTGCCAGCAGCCACCCGGACAGGGGCAACGAGCAGTACTTC.

The sample holds a few counts of this clonotype. Here the CDR3 reads CASSFERGGLEAFF. Here the CDR3 DNA reads TGTGCCAGCAGTTTTGAGAGAGGAGGACTCGAAGCTTTCTTT. The V call is TRBV27, the J call TRBJ1-1; D is unclear. Trimming removed 3 bases from V and 8 bases from J, with 16 bases in between. CDR3 length equals 14 residues. CDR1 and CDR2 (germline): MNHEY, SMNVEV (reference sequence).

The V gene is TRBV4-1, the J gene TRBJ1-5; D is perhaps TRBD1 (5 bases). Germline CDR1 is MGHRA and CDR2 is YSYEKL. V lost 0 bases and J lost 5, with 8 bases in between. CDR3 length: 14 amino acids. The CDR3 loop reads CASSQEGRYQPQHF. Here the CDR3 DNA reads TGCGCCAGCAGCCAAGAGGGGCGTTATCAGCCCCAGCATTTT.

This clonotype was recorded many times. CDR3: CASSVEGLYGYTF. CDR3 DNA sequence: TGTGCCAGCAGCGTAGAGGGTCTCTATGGCTACACCTTC. The genes are TRBV9 and TRBJ1-2, with D unclear. The CDR3 extends over 13 amino acids. Per the germline V gene, CDR1 is SGDLS and CDR2 is YYNGEE. Trimming shortened V by 0 bases and J by 4 bases, and 7 bases separated the two germline ends.